This T cell receptor (beta chain) came from a study of T-cell memory formation after mild COVID-19 (dated by TCRdb to about 2021). Study-wide context: TCR sequence clusters from the two donors were largely donor specific. The cohort was made up of two young adult volunteers, one female and one male, who were previously healthy. Longitudinal TCRalpha and TCRbeta repertoire sequencing tracked T-cell clones expanding and contracting after mild COVID-19 in a couple of donors.

The study at large found these results: Clones contracting from day 15 to 85 had balanced CD4/CD8 phenotypes, while a second wave expanding from day 15 to 37 was biased towards CD4+. Some responding clones were detected in pre-infection memory, suggesting pre-existing cross-reactive memory T cells joined the SARS-CoV-2 response. Contracting CD4+ clones were found mainly in CM and EM memory subsets, while CD8+ clones were enriched in EMRA. SARS-CoV-2 specificity of the second-wave clones peaking on day 37 was not confirmed. The study included only two mild cases, and larger cohorts that include severe cases with pre-infection samples were judged to be necessary.

The listed sequencing device is Illumina NovaSeq 6000. cDNA libraries for TCRalpha and TCRbeta were prepared by 5'RACE using constant-segment primers, with sample barcodes and unique molecular identifiers added. RNA was extracted from every sample with Trizol reagent. Amplification of the libraries took two PCR steps, and the second step added a second sample barcode plus Illumina TruSeq adapters. Sequencing of libraries was performed on an Illumina NovaSeq with 2 x 150 bp paired-end reads. Per the authors' processing: With migec v1.2.7, reads were demultiplexed and then collapsed into UMI-guided consensus sequences. Using mixcr v2.1.11, UMI consensuses were aligned to TRA and TRB V and J templates and then assembled into clonotypes. Clonotypes were classified as expanded or contracted when called significant by both edgeR and NoisET, with noise models trained on biological replicates. For edgeR calls, the thresholds were a false discovery rate-adjusted p below 0.01 and a log2 fold-change of 1. PCA with hierarchical clustering of max-normalized trajectories of the 1000 most abundant clonotypes was used as exploratory dynamics analysis. The CD4 or CD8 phenotype of responding clones was assigned using the separately sequenced CD4+ and CD8+ repertoires. TCRdb ran its own pipeline on the public reads, namely fastp trimming at Q25 and MiXCR clone calling, and kept in-frame beta chains. Each entry is one CDR3 protein sequence, shown with its most common DNA and genes. It is TCRdb's table, rather than the study itself, that gives the V and J calls and clone size. This sample lists hundreds of thousands of distinct CDR3 sequences; 15% to 20% were detected once. The top ten constitute under 25% of the sample.

The CDR3 sequence holds 17 residues, the cysteine and phenylalanine included. Only CDR3 DNA remains: 51 bases, in frame from the first base. The germline V gene encodes CDR1 DFQATT and CDR2 SNEGSKA (reference sequence). The germline V and J ends show losses of 5 bases and 5 bases respectively, and no gene match explains 14 bases of the junction. Many counts were recorded for this clonotype. The antigen this receptor binds is unknown. No base-level quality is on record; no much larger clone is a single base apart. Ficoll-Paque density gradient centrifugation was used to isolate PBMCs. The receptor's source is a man younger than 30 who had mild COVID-19 (a few samples of this study predate the infection). The sample titles of this study are shuffled in the database, so cell type and time point are left out; the donor was told from shared clones. The chain couples TRBV20-1 to TRBJ2-3, with TRBD1 matching 12 junction bases. The sample was PBMCs or a T cell subset sorted from them (not recorded which). The DNA reads TGCAGTGCTGCAGGTCTCGGGACAGGGGGCCGGAGAGATACGCAGTATTTT. This translates into CSAAGLGTGGRRDTQYF.